This T cell receptor beta chain was identified in a study of T cell changes during pregnancy in multiple sclerosis. Profiled with immunoSEQ multiplex PCR; TCRdb holds only in-frame clones, not every one. The table has around 21,000 clones, roughly 89% seen once. V dropped 0 bases and J dropped 0; count of bases not matched to a gene: 5. Germline CDR1 is LGHNA and CDR2 is YSLEER. The CDR3 is 17 amino acids. The clonotype originates from a female donor with multiple sclerosis, enrolled in a pregnancy study. The material sequenced was CD8+ T cells from peripheral blood mononuclear cells, taken in the first trimester of pregnancy. The J gene is TRBJ2-4, the V gene TRBV4-3, with TRBD2 matching over 7 bases. CDR3 nucleotide sequence: TGCGCCAGCAGCCAAGATTGGGGCGGGAGAGCCAAAAACATTCAGTACTTC. Residues: CASSQDWGGRAKNIQYF.